This TCR beta chain came from a study of T cell repertoires in aging, cancer and after chemotherapy. Study background: Clear clonal overlap appeared across healthy donor samples taken over several months to years. The full dataset contained around 8.2 million TCR reads. General study results and limits: Across the chemotherapy interval, each cancer cohort showed higher median generation probability, suggesting thymic rebound.

This clonotype occurred a few times. The antigen is not known. The germline V gene has CDR1 MNHEY and CDR2 SVGAGI. Unmatched junction bases numbered 4, after V lost 6 bases and J lost 2 bases. The CDR3 has 16 amino acids. Amplification of TCR beta used genomic DNA extracted from peripheral blood. TRB rearrangements spanning V, D and J were amplified using mixed TRB-A/B primers. TCRdb re-derived calls from the multiplex PCR reads in MiXCR, one entry per CDR3 protein. The sample gives about 10,000 distinct CDR3 sequences, about 38% of which show up once; roughly 8.2% is in the top ten. Input material: blood. The receptor was isolated from a human donor in good health. The V gene is TRBV6-5, the J gene TRBJ2-5, with TRBD2 identical over 15 bases. The CDR3 loop is CASSPGLAGGQETQYF. CDR3 nucleotides: TGTGCCAGCAGCCCGGGACTAGCGGGAGGACAAGAGACCCAGTACTTC.